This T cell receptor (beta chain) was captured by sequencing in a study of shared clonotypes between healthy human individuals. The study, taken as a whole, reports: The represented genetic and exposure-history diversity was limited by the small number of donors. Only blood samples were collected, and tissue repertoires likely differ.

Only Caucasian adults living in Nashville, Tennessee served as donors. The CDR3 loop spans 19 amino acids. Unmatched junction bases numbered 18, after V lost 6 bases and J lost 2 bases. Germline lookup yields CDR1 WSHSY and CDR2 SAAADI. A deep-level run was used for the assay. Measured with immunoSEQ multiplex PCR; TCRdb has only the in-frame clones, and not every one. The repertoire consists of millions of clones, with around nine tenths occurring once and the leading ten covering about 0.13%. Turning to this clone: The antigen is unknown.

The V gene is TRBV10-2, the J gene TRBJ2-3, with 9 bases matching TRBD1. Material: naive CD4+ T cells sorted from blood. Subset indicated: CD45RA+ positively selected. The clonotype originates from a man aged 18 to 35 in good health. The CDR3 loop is CASRVYPVRQGGPTDTQYF. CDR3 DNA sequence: TGCGCCAGCAGAGTCTATCCAGTGAGACAGGGGGGTCCCACAGATACGCAGTATTTT.